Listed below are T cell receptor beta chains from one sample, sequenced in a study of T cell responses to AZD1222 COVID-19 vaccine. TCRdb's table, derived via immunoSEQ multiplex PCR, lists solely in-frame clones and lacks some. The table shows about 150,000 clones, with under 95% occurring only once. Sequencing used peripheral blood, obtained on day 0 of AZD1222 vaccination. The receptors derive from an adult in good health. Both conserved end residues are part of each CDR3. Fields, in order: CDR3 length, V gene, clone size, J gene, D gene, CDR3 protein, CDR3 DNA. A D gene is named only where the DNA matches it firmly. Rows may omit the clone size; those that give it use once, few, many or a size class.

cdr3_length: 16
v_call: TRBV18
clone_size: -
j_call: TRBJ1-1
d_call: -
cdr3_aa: CASSPRRRVINTEAFF
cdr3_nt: TGTGCCAGCTCACCACGTCGCAGGGTCATTAACACTGAAGCTTTCTTT

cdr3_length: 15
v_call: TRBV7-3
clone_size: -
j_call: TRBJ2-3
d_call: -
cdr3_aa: CASSPQGIITDTQYF
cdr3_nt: TGTGCCAGCAGCCCCCAGGGGATCATCACAGATACGCAGTATTTT

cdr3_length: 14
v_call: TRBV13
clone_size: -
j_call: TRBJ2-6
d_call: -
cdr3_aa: CASSVGSGANVLTF
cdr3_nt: TGTGCCAGCAGCGTAGGGTCTGGGGCCAACGTCCTGACTTTC

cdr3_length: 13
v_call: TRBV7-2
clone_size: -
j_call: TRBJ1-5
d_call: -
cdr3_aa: CASSLTGGQPQHF
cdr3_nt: TGTGCCAGCAGCTTAACAGGTGGTCAGCCCCAGCATTTT

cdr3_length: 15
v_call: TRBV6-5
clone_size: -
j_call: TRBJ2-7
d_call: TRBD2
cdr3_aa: CASSYTLAGRLVQYF
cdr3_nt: TGTGCCAGCAGTTATACTCTAGCGGGAAGGTTGGTGCAGTACTTC

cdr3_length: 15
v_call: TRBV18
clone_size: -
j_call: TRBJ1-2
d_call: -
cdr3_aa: CASSRPTGLIYGYTF
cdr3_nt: TGTGCCAGCTCACGCCCGACAGGACTCATCTATGGCTACACCTTC

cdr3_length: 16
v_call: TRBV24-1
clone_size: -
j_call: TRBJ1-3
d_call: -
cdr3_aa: CATSDKGTGSGNTIYF
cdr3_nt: TGTGCCACCAGTGACAAAGGGACCGGCTCTGGAAACACCATATATTTT

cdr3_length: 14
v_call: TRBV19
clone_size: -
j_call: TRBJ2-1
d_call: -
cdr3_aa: CASSIGPGVNEQFF
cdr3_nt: TGTGCCAGTAGTATAGGCCCCGGGGTTAATGAGCAGTTCTTC

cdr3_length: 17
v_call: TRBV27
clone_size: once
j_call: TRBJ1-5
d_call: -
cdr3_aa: CASSLSRKGYSNQPQHF
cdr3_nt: TGTGCCAGCAGTTTATCGAGGAAGGGCTATAGCAATCAGCCCCAGCATTTT

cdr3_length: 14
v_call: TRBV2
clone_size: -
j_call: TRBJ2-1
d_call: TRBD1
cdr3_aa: CASTGQLLTSEQFF
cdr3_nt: TGTGCCAGCACGGGACAGTTACTCACAAGTGAGCAGTTCTTC

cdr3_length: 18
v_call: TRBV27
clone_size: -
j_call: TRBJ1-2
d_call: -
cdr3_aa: CASSSQFGVGSTYYGYTF
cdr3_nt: TGTGCCAGCAGTTCCCAATTCGGGGTAGGGTCCACATACTATGGCTACACCTTC

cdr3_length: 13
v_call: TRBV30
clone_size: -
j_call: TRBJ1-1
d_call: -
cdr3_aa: CAWSVGGSTEAFF
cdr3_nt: TGTGCCTGGAGTGTCGGGGGCAGCACTGAAGCTTTCTTT

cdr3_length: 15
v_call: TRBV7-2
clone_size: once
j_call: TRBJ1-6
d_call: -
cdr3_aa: CASSLRDGNNSPLHF
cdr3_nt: TGTGCCAGCAGCTTACGGGACGGTAATAATTCACCCCTCCACTTT

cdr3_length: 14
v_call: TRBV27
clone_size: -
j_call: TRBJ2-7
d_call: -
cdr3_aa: CASKRTRAHYEQYF
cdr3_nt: TGTGCCAGCAAACGAACAAGGGCCCACTACGAGCAGTACTTC

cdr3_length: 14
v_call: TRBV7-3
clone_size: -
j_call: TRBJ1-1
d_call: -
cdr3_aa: CASSFNGGRAEAFF
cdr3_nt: TGTGCCAGCAGCTTCAATGGAGGGAGGGCTGAAGCTTTCTTT

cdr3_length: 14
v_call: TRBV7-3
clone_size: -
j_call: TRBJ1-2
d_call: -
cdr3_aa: CASSLTSGPYGYTF
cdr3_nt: TGTGCCAGCAGCTTAACGTCGGGACCCTATGGCTACACCTTC

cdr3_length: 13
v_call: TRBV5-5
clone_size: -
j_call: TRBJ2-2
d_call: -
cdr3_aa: CASSLVDTGELFF
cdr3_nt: TGTGCCAGCAGCTTGGTGGACACCGGGGAGCTGTTTTTT

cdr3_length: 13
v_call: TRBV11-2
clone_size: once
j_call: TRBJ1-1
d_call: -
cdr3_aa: CASSLDRFFEAFF
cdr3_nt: TGTGCCAGCAGCTTAGACAGGTTTTTTGAAGCTTTCTTT

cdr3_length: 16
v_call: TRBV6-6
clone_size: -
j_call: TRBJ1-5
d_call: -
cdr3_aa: CASSQRGEVSNQPQHF
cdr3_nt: TGTGCCAGCAGTCAACGGGGGGAAGTAAGCAATCAGCCCCAGCATTTT

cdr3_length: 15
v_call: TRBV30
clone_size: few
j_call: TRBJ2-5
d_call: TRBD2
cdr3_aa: CAWSPLAGGAMTQYF
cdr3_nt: TGTGCCTGGAGCCCCCTAGCGGGGGGGGCCATGACCCAGTACTTC

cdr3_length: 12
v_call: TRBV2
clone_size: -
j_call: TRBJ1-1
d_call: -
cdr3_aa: CASSERGVGAFF
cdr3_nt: TGTGCCAGCAGTGAAAGGGGAGTGGGAGCTTTCTTT

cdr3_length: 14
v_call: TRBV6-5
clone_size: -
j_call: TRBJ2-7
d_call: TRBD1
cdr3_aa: CASSYGQGANEQYF
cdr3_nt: TGTGCCAGCAGTTACGGCCAGGGGGCAAACGAGCAGTACTTC